These 25 T cell receptor beta chains share one sample of origin, sequenced in a study of blood T cell repertoires in COVID-19. Clones were read by immunoSEQ multiplex PCR, and TCRdb kept only the in-frame ones, dropping some. The sample yields around 200,000 clones, around 78% seen once. The sample consisted of peripheral blood. These receptors were obtained from a woman older than 75 with active or convalescent COVID-19.

V and J are TRBV3-1 (or the pseudogene TRBV3-2) and TRBJ2-7; the match to TRBD1 covers 11 bases. The germline V gene encodes CDR1 LGHDT and CDR2 YNNKEL (reference sequence). This CDR3 region has 14 residues. The ends lost 6 bases at V and 4 bases at J; junction bases unmatched: 5. Here the CDR3 reads CASSRTGGEYEQYF. The DNA for the CDR3 is TGTGCCAGCAGTCGGACAGGGGGCGAATACGAGCAGTACTTC.

Written as DNA, the CDR3 is TGTGCCAGCAGTCCACGGTCGGCTAATGAAAAACTGTTTTTT. Protein product: CASSPRSANEKLFF. This chain links TRBV6-1 with TRBJ1-4; D gene ambiguous. Trimming cost V 5 bases and J 3 bases, with 10 bases left between them. The CDR3 is made up of 14 amino acids. The germline V gene has CDR1 MNHNS and CDR2 SASEGT.

The genes are TRBV6-5 and TRBJ1-6; D is perhaps TRBD1 (6 bases). Germline V gene sequence: CDR1 MNHEY, CDR2 SVGAGI. This CDR3 is built from 15 residues. V dropped 5 bases and J dropped 7 bases, with 15 bases sitting between them. The CDR3 DNA reads TGTGCCAGCAGTCCCTCCCTAGGGGGAAATTCACCCCTCCACTTT. Protein product: CASSPSLGGNSPLHF.

This chain uses TRBV4-1 with TRBJ2-7, with 10 bases fitting TRBD1. The germline CDR1 and CDR2 sequences are MGHRA and YSYEKL. The length of the CDR3 is 14 residues. V lost 5 bases and J lost 3; bases outside the gene matches: 4. This CDR3 reads CASSYRDRGYEQYF. The CDR3 bases are TGCGCCAGCAGCTACCGGGACAGGGGCTACGAGCAGTACTTC.

This clone was recorded once. V is TRBV6-5 and J is TRBJ1-2; D is possibly TRBD1 (6 bases). V was clipped by 8 bases and J by 4 bases, with 14 bases between them. CDR3 length equals 13 residues. The germline gives CDR1 MNHEY, CDR2 SVGAGI. The CDR3 reads CASYRVGGYGYTF. The CDR3 DNA reads TGTGCCAGCTACAGGGTAGGGGGCTATGGCTACACCTTC.

The rearrangement uses TRBV2 and TRBJ2-7; the D is unclear. With 4 bases removed from V and 4 bases from J, the gap between germline ends came to 5 bases. This CDR3 has 11 amino acids. Germline-derived CDR1 and CDR2 are SNHLY and FYNNEI. This chain's CDR3 is CASSGTYEQYF. DNA for the CDR3: TGTGCCAGCAGTGGAACTTACGAGCAGTACTTC. The whole variable domain, remainder taken from reference TRBV2 and TRBJ2-7, is EPEVTQTPSHQVTQMGQEVILRCVPISNHLYFYWYRQILGQKVEFLVSFYNNEISEKSEIFDDQFSVERPDGSNFTLKIRSTKLEDSAMYFCASSGTYEQYFGPGTRLTVT.

V gene TRBV10-3 combines with J gene TRBJ1-2, with TRBD1 matching 7 bases. The V gene's germline CDR1 is ENHRY and CDR2 SYGVKD. The ends lost 7 bases at V and 7 bases at J; junction bases unmatched: 12. The CDR3 spans 14 residues. In DNA, the CDR3 is TGTGCCATCACCTTCGAGACAGGGTCGGGTGGCTACACCTTC. Translation gives CAITFETGSGGYTF.

The chain is built from TRBV6-2 or TRBV6-3 and TRBJ1-1; no reliable D call. Looked up from germline, CDR1 is MNHEY and CDR2 is SVGEGT. The germline V and J ends were trimmed by 0 bases and 5 bases, with 10 bases remaining between them. The CDR3 is 14 residues long. Here the CDR3 reads CASSYSAGGTEAFF. CDR3 coding DNA: TGTGCCAGCAGTTACTCAGCGGGCGGTACTGAAGCTTTCTTT.

This chain uses TRBV9 with TRBJ2-3; 16 bases align to TRBD2. Looked up from germline, CDR1 is SGDLS and CDR2 is YYNGEE. This CDR3 has 15 residues. V lost 5 bases, J lost 8 bases, and 5 bases stayed unmatched. The CDR3 bases are TGTGCCAGCAGGGGACTAGCGGGGGGGCCTGGTACGCAGTATTTT. The encoded protein is CASRGLAGGPGTQYF.

V usage is TRBV5-1 and J usage is TRBJ1-3; the D is unclear. This CDR3 has 15 amino acids. V gave up 0 bases and J gave up 0 bases, with 7 bases separating them. The germline CDR1 and CDR2 sequences are SGHRS and YFSETQ. The CDR3 DNA reads TGCGCCAGCAGCTTGGACAGCAACTCTGGAAACACCATATATTTT. Protein product: CASSLDSNSGNTIYF.

In this sample, this clone turned up once. The gene calls are TRBV13 and TRBJ1-1; possible D gene TRBD1, 6 bases. Germline CDR1 is PRHDT and CDR2 is FYEKMQ (reference sequence). V was trimmed by 6 bases and J by 5 bases, leaving 7 bases between them. The CDR3 runs to 11 residues. The CDR3 DNA is TGTGCCAGCAGTAGGGGGACTGAAGCTTTCTTT. Its translation: CASSRGTEAFF.

This clone was counted a few times. One end of the junction does not line up with germline, which may come from a read error. This chain connects TRBV7-7 to TRBJ1-5; D remains ambiguous. Germline V CDR1 and CDR2: SSHAT, FNYEAQ (reference sequence). The CDR3 sequence is 13 residues long. CDR3 sequence reads: CASSLSLGQPQHF. The CDR3 DNA is TGTGCTAGCAGCTTAAGTCTAGGTCAGCCCCAGCATTTT.

In its sample, this clone was seen many times. The rearrangement links TRBV4-3 to TRBJ2-7, with D tentatively TRBD2 (5 bases). There are 14 residues in the CDR3. Trimming stripped 0 bases from V and 6 bases from J, with 12 bases between. Germline V gives CDR1 LGHNA, CDR2 YSLEER. As DNA, the CDR3 is TGCGCCAGCAGCCAAGATATCACTAGTCTCGAGCAGTACTTC. Amino acid sequence: CASSQDITSLEQYF.

In this sample, this clone turned up once. This sequence joins TRBV12-3 or TRBV12-4 and TRBJ2-1; 7 bases fit TRBD1. V lost 3 bases to trimming and J lost 12 bases; unmatched junction nucleotides: 8. The CDR3 runs 13 residues. In DNA form, the CDR3 reads TGTGCCAGCAGTTTTGGTCAGGGACAGACGCAGTTCTTC. This encodes CASSFGQGQTQFF.

CDR3 amino acids: CASSSGQSSETQYF. CDR3 DNA: TGCGCCAGCAGCTCTGGACAGTCAAGCGAGACCCAGTACTTC. The chain carries TRBV5-1 and TRBJ2-5, with D possibly being TRBD1 (6 bases). V shed 3 bases and J shed 5 bases, with 14 bases lying between them. The CDR3 consists of 14 residues. Germline CDR1 SGHRS, CDR2 YFSETQ.

This chain uses TRBV2 with TRBJ2-7; TRBD1 aligns across 9 bases. Germline-derived CDR1 and CDR2 are SNHLY and FYNNEI. J was trimmed by 6 bases and V by 6 bases; bases with no gene match: 3. The CDR3 is 12 residues long. The CDR3 reads CASRDRGGEQYF. The CDR3 DNA reads TGTGCCAGCAGAGACAGGGGGGGCGAGCAGTACTTC.

This clone was seen only once. This sequence joins TRBV7-9 and TRBJ1-1; D not certain. V was clipped by 0 bases and J by 5 bases, with 10 bases between them. The CDR3 sequence is 14 residues long. From germline, CDR1 is SEHNR and CDR2 FQNEAQ (reference sequence). The CDR3 nucleotides are TGTGCCAGCAGCTTAGCACACCCGAGGACTGAAGCTTTCTTT. Translating it yields CASSLAHPRTEAFF.

This rearrangement joins TRBV19 to TRBJ2-2, with 11 nucleotides matching TRBD2. The CDR3 totals 16 residues. With 5 bases clipped from V and 5 bases from J, the junction kept 7 bases outside the gene matches. Germline V gene sequence: CDR1 LNHDA, CDR2 SQIVND (reference sequence). The CDR3 is CASSPLTSGVTGELFF. CDR3 in DNA: TGTGCCAGTAGTCCGCTGACTAGCGGGGTTACCGGGGAGCTGTTTTTT.

The V call is TRBV19, the J call TRBJ2-5; 11 bases align to TRBD2. The CDR3 spans 16 residues. Germline V CDR1 and CDR2: LNHDA, SQIVND (reference sequence). V dropped 4 bases and J dropped 4; count of bases not matched to a gene: 8. As DNA, the CDR3 is TGTGCCAGTAGTACTTGGACTAGCGGGCGGGGAGAGACCCAGTACTTC. This gives the protein CASSTWTSGRGETQYF.

The genes are TRBV6-2 or TRBV6-3 and TRBJ1-1, with TRBD1 identical over 10 bases. The CDR3 spans 16 residues. With 4 bases clipped from V and 7 bases from J, the junction kept 12 bases outside the gene matches. Germline V gives CDR1 MNHEY, CDR2 SVGEGT. The chain's CDR3 is CASSSDWDRGRFEAFF. The CDR3 bases are TGTGCCAGCAGTTCCGATTGGGACAGGGGAAGATTTGAAGCTTTCTTT.

The chain combines TRBV6-2 or TRBV6-3 with TRBJ1-1; D is possibly TRBD1 (6 bases). Germline V gene data show CDR1 as MNHEY and CDR2 as SVGEGT. The V end was cut by 2 bases, the J end by 4 bases, with 8 bases between. The CDR3 is 13 residues long. CDR3 region: CASSYQGSTEAFF. CDR3 bases: TGTGCCAGCAGTTACCAGGGGAGCACTGAAGCTTTCTTT.

In DNA, the CDR3 is TGTGCCAGCACCCGCTCCCGGGGCGAGCAGTACTTC. Protein: CASTRSRGEQYF. V usage is TRBV28 and J usage is TRBJ2-7, with D perhaps TRBD2 (5 bases). V lost 7 bases and J 6 bases, leaving 13 bases between the germline ends. The CDR3 runs 12 residues. Germline V lookup: CDR1 MDHEN, CDR2 SYDVKM.

CDR3 loop: CASQGENTEAFF. The CDR3 DNA follows: TGTGCCAGCCAGGGGGAGAACACTGAAGCTTTCTTT. The rearrangement joins TRBV19 to TRBJ1-1, with TRBD1 identical over 7 bases. The V segment lost 9 bases and the J segment 1 base; nucleotides outside the gene matches: 2. CDR3 size: 12 residues. Germline loops: CDR1 LNHDA, CDR2 SQIVND (reference sequence).

This clone showed up just once. The same CDR3 also results from other DNA sequences found in this sample. The V gene is TRBV6-5, the J gene TRBJ2-3; 11 bases are a match to TRBD2. The ends lost 6 bases at V and 1 base at J; junction bases unmatched: 3. Looked up from germline, CDR1 is MNHEY and CDR2 is SVGAGI. The CDR3 length is 15 residues. The CDR3 region is CASSLTSGGTDTQYF. The CDR3 DNA reads TGTGCCAGCAGCTTGACTAGCGGGGGCACAGATACGCAGTATTTT.

V usage is TRBV19 and J usage is TRBJ1-5; D is unresolved. The CDR3 runs 12 residues. The V end lost 4 bases, the J end lost 11 bases, and 12 bases lay between the germline ends. Germline V gene sequence: CDR1 LNHDA, CDR2 SQIVND (reference sequence). The CDR3 loop is CASSRGPSAQHF. The CDR3 nucleotides read TGTGCCAGTAGTAGAGGTCCCTCGGCCCAGCATTTT.